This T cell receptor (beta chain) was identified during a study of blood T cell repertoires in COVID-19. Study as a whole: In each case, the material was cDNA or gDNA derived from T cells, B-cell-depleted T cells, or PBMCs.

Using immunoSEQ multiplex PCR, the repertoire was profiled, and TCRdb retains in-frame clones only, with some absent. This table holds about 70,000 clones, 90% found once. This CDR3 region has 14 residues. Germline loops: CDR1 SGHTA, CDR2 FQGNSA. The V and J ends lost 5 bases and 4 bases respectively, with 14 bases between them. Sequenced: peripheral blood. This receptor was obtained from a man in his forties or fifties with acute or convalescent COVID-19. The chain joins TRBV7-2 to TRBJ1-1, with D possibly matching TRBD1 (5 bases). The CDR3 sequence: CASSPFFGGTEAFF. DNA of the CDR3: TGTGCCAGCAGCCCTTTCTTCGGGGGCACTGAAGCTTTCTTT.